This T cell receptor (beta chain) appears in the sequencing data of a study of T cell repertoires and HLA-DP antigens. Here immunoSEQ multiplex PCR was the method, and the copy in TCRdb shows in-frame clones only, minus some. Among about 110,000 clones listed, 85% to 95% were seen once. Note on this clone: Its target is unknown.

The V gene's germline CDR1 is SNHLY and CDR2 FYNNEI. The CDR3 has 16 residues. With 6 bases clipped from V and 0 bases from J, the junction kept 5 bases outside the gene matches. Study observations and caveats: Naive and memory CD4+ cells were analysed together, not apart.

J is TRBJ2-3 and V is TRBV2; 11 nucleotides match TRBD2. This sequence was found in a woman aged 18-30 years in good health and CMV-seronegative. The sample taken for sequencing was CD4+ T cells from PBMCs. CDR3 in DNA: TGTGCCAGCAGGCTGACTAGCGGGACTAGCACAGATACGCAGTATTTT. It encodes CASRLTSGTSTDTQYF.